Following are 9 T cell receptor beta chains from one sample sequenced in a study of human T cells and chemical hapten exposure. TCRdb fed the RACE reads into MiXCR, producing one record per CDR3 protein. The sample has about 190,000 distinct CDR3 sequences; about 25% are singletons. Time point of the sample: patch test 3, about 24 weeks after DPC sensitization. Stated treatment: therapeutic diphenylcyclopropenone sensitization with weekly scalp DPC. Here the sequenced sample was whole blood, taken in connection with sensitization to the hapten diphenylcyclopropenone (DPC). These receptors were collected from a woman aged 40 to 50 with alopecia areata. Some clones in this sample may be carry-over from other donors' samples.

The chain links TRBV7-8 to TRBJ1-1; tentative D call: TRBD1 (5 bases). The germline V and J ends were trimmed by 1 base and 3 bases, with 9 bases remaining between them. The CDR3 extends over 14 amino acids. Germline V lookup: CDR1 SGHVS, CDR2 FQNEAQ. CDR3 sequence (DNA): TGTGCCAGCAGCTTAGATGCAGGGTACACTGAAGCTTTCTTT. This codes for CASSLDAGYTEAFF.

The V and J genes are TRBV20-1 and TRBJ1-4; D not resolved. V lost 3 bases to trimming and J lost 4 bases, with 9 bases between them. Per germline, CDR1 DFQATT and CDR2 SNEGSKA (reference sequence). This CDR3 is 13 amino acids long. The CDR3 DNA is TGCAGTGCTAGCAGCCTGTTTAATGAAAAACTGTTTTTT. This gives the protein CSASSLFNEKLFF.

This clonotype was detected only once. The junction shows a germline mismatch at one end, possibly a read error. The V call is TRBV5-1, the J call TRBJ2-1, with TRBD1 identical over 9 bases. This CDR3 has 15 amino acids. From germline, CDR1 is SGHRS and CDR2 YFSETQ. CDR3 protein: CTSSVGTGKGNEQFF. CDR3 coding DNA: TGCACCAGTTCGGTAGGGACAGGGAAGGGCAATGAGCAGTTCTTC.

This clonotype was counted only a few times. The rearrangement uses TRBV7-2 and TRBJ2-7, with a possible D match to TRBD1 (6 bases). Germline V CDR1 and CDR2: SGHTA, FQGNSA. V was clipped by 5 bases and J by 0 bases, with 14 bases between them. There are 15 residues in the CDR3. CDR3 DNA: TGTGCCAGCAGCCTGACAGGTCCCACCTCCTACGAGCAGTACTTC. It codes for CASSLTGPTSYEQYF.

This clonotype occurred a few times. The rearrangement links TRBV20-1 to TRBJ2-3, with 13 bases that match TRBD2. Germline-derived CDR1 and CDR2 are DFQATT and SNEGSKA (reference sequence). Losses at the gene ends were 3 bases for V and 2 bases for J; bases not matched to a gene: 8. The CDR3 has 17 amino acids. CDR3 sequence (DNA): TGCAGTGCTAGGGGGGGACTAGCGGGACCCATCACAGATACGCAGTATTTT. It codes for CSARGGLAGPITDTQYF.

This clonotype occurred a few times. This sequence joins TRBV19 and TRBJ2-7; the match to TRBD1 covers 9 bases. The length of the CDR3 is 16 residues. Germline CDR1 is LNHDA and CDR2 is SQIVND (reference sequence). With 6 bases clipped from V and 4 bases from J, the junction kept 13 bases outside the gene matches. CDR3 in DNA: TGTGCCAGTAGCTCAGCCCGGGACAGGGCAACATACGAGCAGTACTTC. This encodes CASSSARDRATYEQYF.

The table lists this clonotype with a few counts. The CDR3 loop reads CASSQDLGRLGETQYF. CDR3 in DNA: TGTGCCAGCAGCCAGGACCTCGGACGGTTAGGAGAGACCCAGTACTTC. V is TRBV4-2 and J is TRBJ2-5; D is unresolved. V lost 3 bases, J lost 4 bases, and 18 bases lay in between. This CDR3 is 16 amino acids long. Germline V gene sequence: CDR1 LGHNA, CDR2 YNFKEQ.

This clonotype has only a few counts. The chain links TRBV5-1 to TRBJ2-3; D uncertain. V gave up 0 bases and J gave up 4 bases, with 12 bases separating them. The CDR3 runs 15 residues. Looked up from germline, CDR1 is SGHRS and CDR2 is YFSETQ. The CDR3 bases are TGCGCCAGCAGCTTGGATGTCGGTGGCGCAGATACGCAGTATTTT. It translates to CASSLDVGGADTQYF.

CDR3 coding DNA: TGTGCCAGCAGCTTATTGGGGGCTCGAAGCAATCAGCCCCAGCATTTT. Protein: CASSLLGARSNQPQHF. The genes are TRBV7-2 and TRBJ1-5, with D possibly TRBD1 on 6 matching bases. Germline CDR1 SGHTA, CDR2 FQGNSA. The CDR3 extends over 16 amino acids. Trimming left V 2 bases short and J 1 base short, with 12 bases between.